This T cell receptor (beta chain) comes out of a study of T cell repertoires in cytomegalovirus infection. This clonotype was seen only a few times. Antigen specificity is unknown. Study outcomes and limitations: HLA-C-restricted CMV-specific TCR beta clonotypes prevailed in the ex vivo response.

TCRdb re-analysed the reads in MiXCR, keeping a single row per CDR3 protein. The sample holds some 180,000 distinct CDR3 sequences, 9.5% seen once. Germline lookup yields CDR1 SGHTA and CDR2 FQGNSA. Trimming took 5 bases from V and 5 from J; bases not matched to a gene: 8. The CDR3 is made up of 15 amino acids. The V and J genes are TRBV7-2 and TRBJ2-7; the match to TRBD2 covers 11 bases. This TCR was recovered from a human donor in good health (CMV status not recorded). Some clones in this sample may be carry-over from other donors' samples. The specimen sequenced was PBMCs. CDR3 in DNA: TGTGCCAGCAGCGAGACTAGCGGGGCCACGAACGAGCAGTACTTC. It translates to CASSETSGATNEQYF.